This paragraph reports one TCR beta chain. This CDR3 is built from 17 residues. Germline V gene sequence: CDR1 MGHRA, CDR2 YSYEKL. Trimming removed 0 bases at V and 6 bases at J, with 18 bases between. This sample was included in a study of blood T cells in healthy people across ages. It was with a sample-barcoded 5' primer and a J-beta primer mix that a second PCR of roughly 7 to 12 cycles was run. TCRdb recomputed calls from the 5' RACE reads with MiXCR, one row per CDR3 protein. The sample lists about 970,000 distinct CDR3 sequences, roughly half seen once, with roughly 23% in the top ten. This clonotype originated in a woman aged 55-70 years in good health. The chain couples TRBV4-1 to TRBJ2-1; D is undetermined. Sequenced sample: blood. The CDR3 DNA is TGCGCCAGCAGCCAAGATCCCCCGGGTAGGATGGGCAATGAGCAGTTCTTC. Translation gives CASSQDPPGRMGNEQFF.